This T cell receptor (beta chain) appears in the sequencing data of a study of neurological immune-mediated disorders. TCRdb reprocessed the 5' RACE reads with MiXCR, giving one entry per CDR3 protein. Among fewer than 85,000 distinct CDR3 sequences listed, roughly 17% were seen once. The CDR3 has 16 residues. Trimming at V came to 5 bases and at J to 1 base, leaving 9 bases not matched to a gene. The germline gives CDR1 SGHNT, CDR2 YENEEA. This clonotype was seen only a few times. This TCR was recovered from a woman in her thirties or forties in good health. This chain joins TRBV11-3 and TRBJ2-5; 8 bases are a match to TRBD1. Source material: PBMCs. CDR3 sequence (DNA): TGTGCCAGCAGCCCCGGGACAGGACCCGCCCAAGAGACCCAGTACTTC. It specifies CASSPGTGPAQETQYF.